These 13 T cell receptor beta chains originate from one sample sequenced in a study of T cell responses to AZD1222 COVID-19 vaccine (dated by TCRdb to the early 2020s). Library method: the immunoSEQ multiplex PCR assay. Sourced from immuneACCESS, this table was stored by TCRdb with only in-frame sequences that have V and J called. A share of the clones is absent; for the studies checked, an unresolved V gene accounts for under half, and the remainder has no known explanation. The sample data list about 110,000 clones, and about 89% of these were observed just once. The leading ten clones occupy about 6.8% of the sample. The time point label corresponds to: about 28 days (+/-7) after the second vaccine dose. The material was peripheral blood, obtained 28 days after the second AZD1222 dose. The receptors here all came from an adult who received the AZD1222 COVID-19 vaccine.

This rearrangement joins TRBV25-1 to TRBJ1-1; D is perhaps TRBD1 (5 bases). Germline V gene lookup returns CDR1 MGHDK and CDR2 SYGVNS. CDR3 length: 15 amino acids. Trimming shortened V by 6 bases and J by 1 base, and 15 bases separated the two germline ends. CDR3 DNA sequence: TGTGCCAGCAGCGAAGCCGGGACGACGAACACTGAAGCTTTCTTT. Amino acid sequence: CASSEAGTTNTEAFF.

The rearrangement joins TRBV3-1 (or the pseudogene TRBV3-2) to TRBJ2-3, with a possible D match to TRBD2 (5 bases). CDR3 size: 12 residues. V was cut by 4 bases and J by 6 bases, with 8 bases left in between. Germline CDR1 reads LGHDT; CDR2 reads YNNKEL (reference sequence). CDR3: CASSPDYDTQYF. The CDR3 DNA sequence: TGTGCCAGCAGCCCCGACTACGATACGCAGTATTTT.

The chain couples TRBV2 to TRBJ1-2; no reliable D call. Germline V gives CDR1 SNHLY, CDR2 FYNNEI. Trimming took off 7 bases at V and 2 bases at J, with 14 bases between the two ends. The CDR3 loop spans 14 amino acids. This CDR3 is CASKTDLINYGYTF. DNA for the CDR3: TGTGCCAGCAAAACGGACCTCATAAACTATGGCTACACCTTC.

The rearrangement uses TRBV29-1 and TRBJ1-2; 7 bases agree with TRBD1. The germline CDR1 and CDR2 sequences are SQVTM and ANQGSEA. Trimming took 3 bases from V and 4 from J; bases not matched to a gene: 8. The CDR3 has 14 amino acids. CDR3 coding DNA: TGCAGCGTTGATAACCAGGGGGAAATCTATGGCTACACCTTC. It yields the protein CSVDNQGEIYGYTF.

The V call is TRBV5-1, the J call TRBJ1-6; 7 bases are a match to TRBD1. Per germline, CDR1 SGHRS and CDR2 YFSETQ. V lost 5 bases, J lost 1 base, and 6 bases stayed unmatched. The CDR3 runs 16 residues. The CDR3 DNA is TGCGCCAGCAGTCGGGACAGCCTGTCCTATAATTCACCCCTCCACTTT. Its protein product is CASSRDSLSYNSPLHF.

The gene calls are TRBV2 and TRBJ1-1; D is unresolved. The CDR3 is 13 amino acids. Trimming took 4 bases from V and 3 from J, leaving 9 bases between them. Germline CDR1 SNHLY, CDR2 FYNNEI. The CDR3 sequence: CASSVGADTEAFF. The CDR3 nucleotides are TGTGCCAGCAGTGTCGGAGCGGACACTGAAGCTTTCTTT. Full variable domain (remainder filled in from reference TRBV2 and TRBJ1-1): EPEVTQTPSHQVTQMGQEVILRCVPISNHLYFYWYRQILGQKVEFLVSFYNNEISEKSEIFDDQFSVERPDGSNFTLKIRSTKLEDSAMYFCASSVGADTEAFFGQGTRLTVV.

CDR3 protein: CATRGFRTTLYGYTF. The CDR3 bases are TGTGCCACCAGAGGGTTCCGGACAACTCTTTATGGCTACACCTTC. This sequence joins TRBV6-5 and TRBJ1-2; possible D gene TRBD1, 5 bases. V was trimmed by 10 bases and J by 5 bases, leaving 23 bases between them. This CDR3 has 15 amino acids. Looked up from germline, CDR1 is MNHEY and CDR2 is SVGAGI.

The chain employs TRBV5-5 and TRBJ1-2; 8 bases are a match to TRBD1. V was clipped by 4 bases and J by 4 bases; unmatched bases: 6. Germline-derived CDR1 and CDR2 are SGHKS and YYEKEE (reference sequence). CDR3 length: 14 residues. The CDR3 here is CASSPRQGFYGYTF. The CDR3 DNA reads as TGTGCCAGCAGCCCCCGACAGGGGTTCTATGGCTACACCTTC.

The rearrangement links TRBV7-9 to TRBJ1-6, with 7 bases identical to TRBD1. The germline gives CDR1 SEHNR, CDR2 FQNEAQ (reference sequence). V trimming: 4 bases; J trimming: 6 bases; junction bases outside the gene matches: 6. The CDR3 contains 15 residues. The CDR3 region is CASSSTGEINSPLHF. CDR3 bases: TGTGCCAGCAGCTCTACAGGGGAAATTAATTCACCCCTCCACTTT.

The CDR3 sequence: CASRMDRDYGYTF. CDR3 sequence (DNA): TGTGCCAGTAGGATGGACAGGGACTATGGCTACACCTTC. V usage is TRBV19 and J usage is TRBJ1-2, with 8 bases lining up with TRBD1. CDR3 size: 13 residues. J lost 3 bases, V lost 6 bases, and 3 bases had no gene match. Per germline, CDR1 LNHDA and CDR2 SQIVND (reference sequence).

This rearrangement joins TRBV28 to TRBJ2-2; D remains unclear. The length of the CDR3 is 15 residues. CDR1 is MDHEN and CDR2 is SYDVKM in the germline V gene. Between the trimmed V and J ends, which lost 3 bases and 5 bases, there was a span of 13 bases. CDR3 sequence reads: CASSFQGLSTGELFF. CDR3 nucleotides: TGTGCCAGCAGTTTTCAAGGGTTAAGTACCGGGGAGCTGTTTTTT. Combining the CDR3 with reference TRBV28 and TRBJ2-2 gives the whole variable domain DVKVTQSSRYLVKRTGEKVFLECVQDMDHENMFWYRQDPGLGLRLIYFSYDVKMKEKGDIPEGYSVSREKKERFSLILESASTNQTSMYLCASSFQGLSTGELFFGEGSRLTVL.

The V call is TRBV21-1, the J call TRBJ1-6; whether TRBD1, the table's D call, matches the DNA was not checked. TRBV21-1 is an annotated pseudogene. This CDR3 is built from 15 residues. CDR3 nucleotides: TGTGCCAGCAACATCCTGGGGACAATCGATTCACCCCTCCACTTT. Its protein product is CASNILGTIDSPLHF.

The CDR3 is CAIPRRGPLYEQYF. The CDR3 DNA sequence: TGCGCCATCCCGAGAAGGGGGCCCTTGTACGAGCAGTACTTC. The genes are TRBV10-1 and TRBJ2-7; 7 bases align to TRBD1. The V segment lost 10 bases and the J segment 4 bases; nucleotides outside the gene matches: 13. The CDR3 is made up of 14 amino acids. The germline V gene has CDR1 WNHNN and CDR2 SYGVQD (reference sequence).